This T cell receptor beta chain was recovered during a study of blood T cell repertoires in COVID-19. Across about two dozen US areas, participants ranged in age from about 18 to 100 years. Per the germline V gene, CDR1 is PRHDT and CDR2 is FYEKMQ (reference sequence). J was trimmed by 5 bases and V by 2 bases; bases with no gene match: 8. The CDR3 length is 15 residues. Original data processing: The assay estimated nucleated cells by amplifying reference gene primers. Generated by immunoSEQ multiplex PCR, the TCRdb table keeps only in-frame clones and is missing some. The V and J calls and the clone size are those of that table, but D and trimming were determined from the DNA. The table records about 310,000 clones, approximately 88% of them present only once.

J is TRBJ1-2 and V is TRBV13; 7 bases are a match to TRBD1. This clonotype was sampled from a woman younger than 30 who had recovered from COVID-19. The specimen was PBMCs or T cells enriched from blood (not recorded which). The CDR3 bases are TGTGCCAGCAGCTTACGTCAGGGGGTAATGTATGGCTACACCTTC. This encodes CASSLRQGVMYGYTF.